The entry below describes one T cell receptor beta chain. The sample comes from a study of T cell changes during pregnancy in multiple sclerosis. Assay: immunoSEQ multiplex PCR; the TCRdb copy retains only in-frame clones and omits some. The sample lists some 47,000 clones; 88% were seen once. Germline CDR1 is SGHTA and CDR2 is FQGTGA. The ends lost 5 bases at V and 6 bases at J; junction bases unmatched: 8. The CDR3 length is 15 residues. The source of this sequence is a female donor in good health, enrolled as a control in a pregnancy study. Sequences were derived from CD8+ T cells from peripheral blood mononuclear cells, sampled after pregnancy. The chain has TRBV7-3 and TRBJ2-3, with TRBD2 matching over 10 bases. CDR3 residues: CASSPGLARGDTQYF. The CDR3 DNA reads as TGTGCCAGCAGCCCGGGACTAGCGAGGGGGGATACGCAGTATTTT.